The present T cell receptor beta chain was sequenced within a study of cytomegalovirus exposure and HLA in healthy donors. General study points: Using the classifier, cytomegalovirus status was reportedly diagnosed with high specificity and sensitivity. Earlier results showed most TCR beta V segments being productive about 87% or about 30% of the time. Looking again later, the authors saw that most CMV-associated TCR beta chains seemed HLA-restricted. Cytomegalovirus association was assigned to about 150 TCR beta chains.

CDR3 size: 15 residues. Germline CDR1 reads MNHEY; CDR2 reads SVGAGI. V gave up 4 bases and J gave up 8 bases; unmatched junction bases: 8. With 60 Vbeta and 13 Jbeta primers, the PCR was carried out. Produced via immunoSEQ multiplex PCR; TCRdb's table is partial and in-frame only. The sample carries some 160,000 clones, around 83% recorded once. A word on this clone: Its antigen is unknown.

Sequencing was carried out using PBMCs. This TCR derives from a young man in good health and CMV-seropositive. The chain carries TRBV6-5 and TRBJ1-4, with 9 bases matching TRBD1. In DNA, the CDR3 is TGTGCCAGCAGTTCCCAGACAGGGGGATTGGAAAAACTGTTTTTT. Residues: CASSSQTGGLEKLFF.